The 6 T cell receptor beta chains presented below share a single source sample, sequenced in a study of cytomegalovirus exposure and HLA in healthy donors. Vbeta (60) and Jbeta (13) primers were used in the PCR. The protocol was immunoSEQ multiplex PCR, while the TCRdb copy is restricted to in-frame clones and leaves out a portion. This sample has 65,000 to 85,000 clones, with 86% found just once. Source material: PBMCs. These receptors came from a woman aged 30 to 39 in good health and CMV-seronegative.

The chain links TRBV13 to TRBJ2-3, with 10 bases matching TRBD2. Germline V gives CDR1 PRHDT, CDR2 FYEKMQ (reference sequence). CDR3 length: 18 residues. V was pared by 5 bases and J by 0 bases, with 11 bases of the junction left unmatched. The DNA of the CDR3 is TGTGCCAGCAGCGTATCAGCGGGAGGGCCCGCTAGCACAGATACGCAGTATTTT. This encodes CASSVSAGGPASTDTQYF.

The J gene is TRBJ2-7, the V gene TRBV7-9, with D possibly matching TRBD1 (5 bases). The CDR3 runs to 12 residues. CDR1 is SEHNR and CDR2 is FQNEAQ in the germline V gene (reference sequence). Trimming took off 6 bases at V and 9 bases at J, with 15 bases between the two ends. The CDR3 nucleotides are TGTGCCAGCAGTTTTGACAGATTCGTGCAGTACTTC. It is translated as CASSFDRFVQYF.

The chain employs TRBV5-1 and TRBJ2-5; TRBD2 matches 12 bases. V was pared by 0 bases and J by 3 bases, with 0 bases of the junction left unmatched. The CDR3 spans 15 residues. Germline V gene lookup returns CDR1 SGHRS and CDR2 YFSETQ. CDR3 in amino acids: CASSLGLAGEETQYF. CDR3 in DNA: TGCGCCAGCAGCTTGGGACTAGCGGGAGAAGAGACCCAGTACTTC.

The genes are TRBV9 and TRBJ2-3; D might be TRBD2 (6 bases). The CDR3 length is 14 residues. Germline values: CDR1 SGDLS, CDR2 YYNGEE. Trimming left V 2 bases short and J 2 bases short, with 9 bases between. The CDR3, as DNA: TGTGCCAGCAGCGTCCGCGGGGACACAGATACGCAGTATTTT. It translates to CASSVRGDTDTQYF.

The V and J genes are TRBV27 and TRBJ2-7, with TRBD2 as a possible D gene (6 bases). There are 16 residues in the CDR3. The germline V gene has CDR1 MNHEY and CDR2 SMNVEV (reference sequence). The germline V and J ends were trimmed by 0 bases and 7 bases, with 19 bases remaining between them. The CDR3 reads CASSLSPGLHRTEQYF. The CDR3, as DNA: TGTGCCAGCAGTTTATCCCCGGGACTCCACCGAACGGAGCAGTACTTC.

The rearrangement links TRBV5-1 to TRBJ2-3, with 10 bases that match TRBD2. The CDR3 length is 15 residues. Germline values: CDR1 SGHRS, CDR2 YFSETQ. J lost 11 bases, V lost 0 bases, and 9 bases had no gene match. DNA for the CDR3: TGCGCCAGCAGCTTGGCGATAGCGGGAGGTAATGTGCAGTATTTT. This gives the protein CASSLAIAGGNVQYF.